This TCR beta chain was sequenced in a study of cytomegalovirus exposure and HLA in healthy donors. Broader study findings: It was 164 TCR beta chains that were listed as cytomegalovirus-associated.

CDR1 is SGHAT and CDR2 is FQNNGV in the germline V gene. The trim removed 1 base at V and 6 bases at J, leaving 4 bases unmatched. This CDR3 comprises 14 residues. As to this clone: Its specificity is not known.

PCR involved 60 Vbeta and 13 Jbeta primers. Authors' data handling: There were about 80 million unique TCR beta chains by a later count, and approximately 10 million of them were shared. The assay was immunoSEQ multiplex PCR, and TCRdb's table has in-frame clones only and misses some. That table furnishes V, J and clone size, whereas the DNA furnished D and trimming. The sample records 130,000 or so clones, about two thirds being singletons. Sequencing was performed on PBMCs. This sequence originates from a woman in her 40s in good health and CMV-seronegative. The chain uses TRBV11-2 and TRBJ2-7; 9 nucleotides align to TRBD2. The DNA for the CDR3 is TGTGCCAGCAGCTTAGGTCTAGCGGGGCTCGAGCAGTACTTC. This translates into CASSLGLAGLEQYF.